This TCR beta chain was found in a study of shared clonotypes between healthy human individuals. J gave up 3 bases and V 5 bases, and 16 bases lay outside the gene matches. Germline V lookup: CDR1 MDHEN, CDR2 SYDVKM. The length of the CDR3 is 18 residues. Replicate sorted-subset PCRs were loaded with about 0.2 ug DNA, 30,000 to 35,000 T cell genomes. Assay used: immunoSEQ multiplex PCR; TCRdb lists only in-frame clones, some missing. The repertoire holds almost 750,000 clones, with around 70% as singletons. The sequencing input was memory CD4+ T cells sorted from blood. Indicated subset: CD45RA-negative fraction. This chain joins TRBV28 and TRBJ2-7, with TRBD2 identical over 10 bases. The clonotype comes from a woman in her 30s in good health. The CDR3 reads CASSSPGLASGILYEQYF. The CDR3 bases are TGTGCCAGCAGTAGTCCGGGACTAGCGAGTGGAATCCTCTACGAGCAGTACTTC.